This entry lists 6 T cell receptor beta chains sequenced from one sample in a study of blood T cell repertoires in COVID-19. This table comes from immunoSEQ multiplex PCR, and its TCRdb copy is limited to in-frame clones, with some not included. This sample has about 150,000 clones, with roughly 81% found just once. Sample: peripheral blood. The receptors were gathered from a woman aged 80 or over with COVID-19, enrolled during active disease.

V is TRBV21-1 and J is TRBJ2-2; TRBD1 is taken as the D call from the table, unchecked against the DNA. TRBV21-1 is a pseudogene. There are 16 residues in the CDR3. CDR3 residues: CASSKLVQGRIGELFF. The CDR3 DNA sequence: TGTGCCAGCAGCAAGCTGGTACAGGGGAGGATCGGGGAGCTGTTTTTT.

The chain links TRBV7-2 to TRBJ1-2; 9 nucleotides align to TRBD1. Trimming took 11 bases from V and 4 from J; bases not matched to a gene: 14. The germline gives CDR1 SGHTA, CDR2 FQGNSA. This CDR3 contains 15 residues. In DNA form, the CDR3 reads TGTGCCGGATCGTCTACGCGGACAGGGGTCTATGGCTACACCTTC. It yields the protein CAGSSTRTGVYGYTF. Full variable domain (missing parts from reference TRBV7-2 and TRBJ1-2): GAGVSQSPSNKVTEKGKDVELRCDPISGHTALYWYRQSLGQGLEFLIYFQGNSAPDKSGLPSDRFSAERTGGSVSTLTIQRTQQEDSAVYLCAGSSTRTGVYGYTFGSGTRLTVV.

This clone was counted a single time. This chain's CDR3 is CASSSRTNRGGELFF. The CDR3 DNA reads TGTGCCAGCAGCTCTCGGACTAACCGCGGCGGGGAGCTGTTTTTT. The chain is built from TRBV7-3 and TRBJ2-2, with TRBD2 as a possible D gene (6 bases). The CDR3 is made up of 15 amino acids. CDR1 is SGHTA, CDR2 FQGTGA, per germline. Trimming took 4 bases from V and 7 from J, leaving 16 bases between them.

This clone showed up just once. J is TRBJ1-1 and V is TRBV27, with 7 bases aligning to TRBD1. The CDR3 runs to 14 residues. V dropped 5 bases and J dropped 4; count of bases not matched to a gene: 7. The germline CDR1 and CDR2 sequences are MNHEY and SMNVEV (reference sequence). The CDR3 coding sequence is TGTGCCAGCAGTCTGGTTACAGGGGCCACTGAAGCTTTCTTT. Residues: CASSLVTGATEAFF.

This sequence joins TRBV4-2 and TRBJ2-3; 14 nucleotides match TRBD2. CDR1 is LGHNA and CDR2 is YNFKEQ in the germline V gene. CDR3 size: 22 residues. Unmatched junction bases numbered 22, after V lost 4 bases and J lost 4 bases. The DNA of the CDR3 is TGTGCCAGCAGCCTGTCCCGAACAGGGGGCGCGACTAGCGGGAGGGCCGCAGATACGCAGTATTTT. Encoded protein: CASSLSRTGGATSGRAADTQYF.

The CDR3 nucleotides read TGTGCCAGCTCACTTCGACAGGGGGTCACCGGGGAGCTGTTTTTT. It codes for CASSLRQGVTGELFF. V is TRBV18 and J is TRBJ2-2, with 9 bases identical to TRBD1. The V gene end was trimmed by 4 bases and the J gene end by 4 bases; junction bases not matched to a gene: 4. The germline CDR1 and CDR2 sequences are KGHSH and LQKENI. The length of the CDR3 is 15 residues.